These 3 T cell receptor beta chains originate from one sample sequenced in a study of T-cell memory formation after mild COVID-19. TCRdb reprocessed the 5' RACE reads via MiXCR and lists one record per CDR3 protein. The sample records 75,000 to 95,000 distinct CDR3 sequences, about 16% being singletons. The sample consisted of PBMCs or a T cell subset sorted from them (not recorded which). The receptors were sampled from a man younger than 30 who had mild COVID-19 (a few samples of this study predate the infection). Cell type and time point are not known.

V usage is TRBV9 and J usage is TRBJ2-1, with 7 bases that match TRBD1. With 3 bases clipped from V and 0 bases from J, the junction kept 3 bases outside the gene matches. The germline gives CDR1 SGDLS, CDR2 YYNGEE. This CDR3 contains 15 residues. The CDR3 coding sequence is TGTGCCAGCAGCGCTTGGGACAGCTCCTACAATGAGCAGTTCTTC. Amino acid sequence: CASSAWDSSYNEQFF.

The chain couples TRBV6-5 to TRBJ1-1, with 7 bases lining up with TRBD1. The junction had 7 bases not matched to a gene; V was cut back by 9 bases and J by 0 bases. The CDR3 is 14 residues long. Germline CDR1 MNHEY, CDR2 SVGAGI. The CDR3 here is CASRYRGMNTEAFF. CDR3 DNA: TGTGCCAGTCGGTACAGGGGCATGAACACTGAAGCTTTCTTT.

This clonotype has just a few counts. The chain recombines TRBV4-1 with TRBJ1-2, with D unclear. The V and J ends lost 0 bases and 4 bases respectively, with 9 bases between them. Germline V gives CDR1 MGHRA, CDR2 YSYEKL. This CDR3 is 14 amino acids long. CDR3 DNA sequence: TGCGCCAGCAGCCAAGAAGGAACTACCTATGGCTACACCTTC. Amino acid sequence: CASSQEGTTYGYTF.